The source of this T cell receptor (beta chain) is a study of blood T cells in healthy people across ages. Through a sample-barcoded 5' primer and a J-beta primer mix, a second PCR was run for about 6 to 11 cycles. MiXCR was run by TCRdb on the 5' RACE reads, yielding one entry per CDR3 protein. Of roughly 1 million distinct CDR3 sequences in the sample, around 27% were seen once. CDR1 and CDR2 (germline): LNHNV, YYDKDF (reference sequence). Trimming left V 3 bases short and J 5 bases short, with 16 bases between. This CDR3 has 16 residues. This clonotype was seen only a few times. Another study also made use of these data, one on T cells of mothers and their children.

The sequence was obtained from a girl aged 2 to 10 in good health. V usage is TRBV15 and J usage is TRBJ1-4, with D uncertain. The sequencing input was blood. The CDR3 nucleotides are TGTGCCACCAGCAGCTCATATTGGGCCCCCAATGAAAAACTGTTTTTT. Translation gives CATSSSYWAPNEKLFF.